The clone carrying this T cell receptor (beta chain) was detected only a few times. What it binds is unknown. J lost 0 bases, V lost 5 bases, and 7 bases had no gene match. The CDR3 contains 16 residues. CDR1 and CDR2 from the germline V gene are LNHNV and YYDKDF (reference sequence). While unrecorded immune exposures were likely, the donors were nominally healthy when sampled. The data belong to a study of cytomegalovirus exposure and HLA in healthy donors. General observations from the study: When analyzed later, a missense DCLRE1C variant was found to be linked to TCR beta V- and J-gene trimming.

Amplification used 60 Vbeta primers and 13 Jbeta primers. Using immunoSEQ multiplex PCR, the repertoire was profiled, and TCRdb retains in-frame clones only, with some absent. The table includes about 140,000 clones, around 70% detected once. The chain is built from TRBV15 and TRBJ1-1; 9 bases align to TRBD1. This clonotype originated in a woman in her 30s in good health and CMV-seronegative. Material for sequencing was PBMCs. In DNA, the CDR3 is TGTGCCACCAGCGGGCCGGGACAGGGAATGAACACTGAAGCTTTCTTT. Translation gives CATSGPGQGMNTEAFF.